This TCR beta chain was obtained from a study of regulatory T cells in long-lasting Graves disease. Whole-study results and caveats: Persistent Graves' patients showed reduced TCR diversity versus newly diagnosed patients.

Arm-PCR of CDR3 regions and iRepertoire HTBI primers were the basis on which TCR beta libraries were built. TCRdb ran MiXCR on the multiplex PCR reads and lists one entry per CDR3 protein. The data show around 460,000 distinct CDR3 sequences, 20% to 25% seen once. This clonotype was seen ten or more times. Its antigen remains unknown. Time point given: persistent/refractory GD, antithyroid drugs over 5 years with positive TRAb. The authors made the TCR library using RNA they extracted from PBMCs. Under American Thyroid Association guidelines, Graves' disease was diagnosed. The V gene's germline CDR1 is DFQATT and CDR2 SNEGSKA (reference sequence). The CDR3 is made up of 11 amino acids. The V end lost 1 base, the J end lost 5 bases, and 5 bases lay between the germline ends.

This chain uses TRBV20-1 with TRBJ1-1; D is unresolved. Material: peripheral blood mononuclear cells (PBMCs), obtained when the disease was refractory, from a patient treated with antithyroid drugs. This TCR came from a female donor with Graves disease. CDR3 bases: TGCAGTGCTAGAGTACAGACTGAAGCTTTCTTT. This encodes CSARVQTEAFF.